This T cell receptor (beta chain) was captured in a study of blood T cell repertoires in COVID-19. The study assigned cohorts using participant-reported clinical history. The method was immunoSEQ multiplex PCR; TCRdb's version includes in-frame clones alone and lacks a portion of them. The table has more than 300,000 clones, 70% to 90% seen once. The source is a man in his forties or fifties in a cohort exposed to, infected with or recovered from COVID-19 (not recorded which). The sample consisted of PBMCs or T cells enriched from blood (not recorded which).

CDR3 nucleotide sequence: TGCGCCAGCAGCGTTAGCGGGACTTCCTACAATGAGCAGTTCTTC. Encoded protein: CASSVSGTSYNEQFF. This chain links TRBV5-1 with TRBJ2-1; 8 nucleotides agree with TRBD2. Germline V gene data show CDR1 as SGHRS and CDR2 as YFSETQ. The CDR3 length is 15 residues. V gave up 4 bases and J gave up 1 base; unmatched junction bases: 4.